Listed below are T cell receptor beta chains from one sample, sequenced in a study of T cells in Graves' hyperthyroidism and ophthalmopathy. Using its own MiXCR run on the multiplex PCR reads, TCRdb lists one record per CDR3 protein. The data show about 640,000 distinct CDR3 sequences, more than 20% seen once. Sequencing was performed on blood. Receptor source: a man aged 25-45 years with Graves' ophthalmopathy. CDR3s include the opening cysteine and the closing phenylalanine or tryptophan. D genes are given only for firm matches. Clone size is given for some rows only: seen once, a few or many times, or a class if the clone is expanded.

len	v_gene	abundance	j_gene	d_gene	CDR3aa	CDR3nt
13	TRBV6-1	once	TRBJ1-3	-	CASSEAPGNTTYF	TGTGCCAGCAGTGAGGCTCCTGGAAACACCACATATTTT
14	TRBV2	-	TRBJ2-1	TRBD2	CASSGLAGLDEQFF	TGTGCCAGCAGCGGACTAGCCGGATTGGATGAGCAGTTCTTC
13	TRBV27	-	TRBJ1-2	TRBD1	CASRRDRAYGYTF	TGTGCCAGTCGACGGGACAGGGCCTATGGCTACACCTTC
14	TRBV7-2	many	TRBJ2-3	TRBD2	CASSSTSGPDTQYF	TGTGCCAGCAGCTCGACTAGCGGACCAGATACGCAGTATTTT
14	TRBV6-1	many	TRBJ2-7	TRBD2	CASRSSGGFYEQYF	TGTGCCAGCAGATCTAGCGGGGGGTTCTACGAGCAGTACTTC
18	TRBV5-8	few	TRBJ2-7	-	CASSLTLQLGLHDIKQYF	TGTGCCAGCAGCTTGACCCTACAGCTTGGGCTTCACGACATCAAGCAGTACTTC
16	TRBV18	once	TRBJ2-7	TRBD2	CASSPSTSGRAGEQYF	TGTGCCAGCTCACCGTCGACTAGCGGGAGGGCAGGGGAGCAGTACTTC
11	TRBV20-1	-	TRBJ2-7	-	CSAILGGEQYF	TGCAGTGCTATCCTAGGAGGCGAGCAGTACTTC
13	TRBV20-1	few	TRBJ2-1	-	CSVERETHNEQFF	TGCAGTGTCGAGAGGGAGACCCACAATGAGCAGTTCTTC
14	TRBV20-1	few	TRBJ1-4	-	CSASQGRVNEKLFF	TGCAGTGCTAGTCAGGGCAGGGTTAATGAAAAACTGTTTTTT
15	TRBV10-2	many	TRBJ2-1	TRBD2	CASSEAGGEYNEQFF	TGCGCCAGCAGTGAGGCGGGAGGGGAATACAATGAGCAGTTCTTC
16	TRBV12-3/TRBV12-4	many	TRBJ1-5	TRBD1	CASSLVLRGQDQPQHF	TGTGCCAGCAGTTTAGTACTCAGGGGACAGGATCAGCCCCAGCATTTT
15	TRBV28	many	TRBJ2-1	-	CASSLPDWEYNEQFF	TGTGCCAGCAGTTTACCTGACTGGGAGTACAATGAGCAGTTCTTC